This TCR beta chain was identified during a study of post-analysis software for immune sequencing data. Looked up from germline, CDR1 is DFQATT and CDR2 is SNEGSKA (reference sequence). V lost 2 bases and J lost 4, with 11 bases in between. The CDR3 runs to 14 residues. Turning to this clonotype: Antigen: not known.

Incorporated into the TCR beta cDNA libraries were unique molecular identifiers, which served to reduce PCR and sequencing biases. TCRdb re-analysed the PCR reads in MiXCR, keeping a single row per CDR3 protein. The sample records almost 700,000 distinct CDR3 sequences, around 60% being singletons. Overall study findings and caveats: In patients, four to six TRBV segments were more frequent than in controls, with TRBV5-6, TRBV5-1 and TRBV20-1 among them.

The sample taken for sequencing was blood. The receptor was isolated from a girl aged 2 to 10 with multiple sclerosis. This chain joins TRBV20-1 and TRBJ1-4; D is undetermined. The CDR3 coding sequence is TGCAGTGCTAGAATCGTGGGTAATAATGAAAAACTGTTTTTT. It translates to CSARIVGNNEKLFF.